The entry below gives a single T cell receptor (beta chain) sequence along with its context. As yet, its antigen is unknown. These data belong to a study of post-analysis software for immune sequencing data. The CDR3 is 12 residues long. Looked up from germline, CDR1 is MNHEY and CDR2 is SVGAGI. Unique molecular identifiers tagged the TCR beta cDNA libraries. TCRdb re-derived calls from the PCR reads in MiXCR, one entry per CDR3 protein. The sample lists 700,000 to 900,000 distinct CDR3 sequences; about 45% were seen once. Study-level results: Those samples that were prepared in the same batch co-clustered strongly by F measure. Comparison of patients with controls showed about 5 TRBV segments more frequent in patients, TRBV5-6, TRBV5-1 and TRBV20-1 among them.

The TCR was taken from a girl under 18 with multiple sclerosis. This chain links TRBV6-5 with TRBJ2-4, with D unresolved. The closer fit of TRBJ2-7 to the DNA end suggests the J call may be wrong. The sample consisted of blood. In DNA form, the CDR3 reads TGTGCCAGCAGTTCGCGAGGCGGCGAGCAGTACTTC. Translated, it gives CASSSRGGEQYF.